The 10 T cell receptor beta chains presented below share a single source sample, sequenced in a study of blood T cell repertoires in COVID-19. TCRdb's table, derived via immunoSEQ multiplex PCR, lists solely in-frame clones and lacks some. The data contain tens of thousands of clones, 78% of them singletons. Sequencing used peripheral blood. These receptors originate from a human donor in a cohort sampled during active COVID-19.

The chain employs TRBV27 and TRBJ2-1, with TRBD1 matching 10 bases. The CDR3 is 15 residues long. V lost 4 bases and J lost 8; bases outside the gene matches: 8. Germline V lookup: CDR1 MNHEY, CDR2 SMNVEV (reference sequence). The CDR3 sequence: CASSSDRGRGDEQFF. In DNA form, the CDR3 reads TGTGCCAGCAGTTCTGACAGGGGGCGCGGGGATGAGCAGTTCTTC.

The CDR3 DNA reads TGTGCCAGCAGCCCCCTCGGGGCTGAAGCTTTCTTT. This encodes CASSPLGAEAFF. This chain joins TRBV6-6 and TRBJ1-1; unclear D gene. The CDR3 is made up of 12 amino acids. Looked up from germline, CDR1 is MNHNY and CDR2 is SVGAGI (reference sequence). Between the trimmed V and J ends, which lost 6 bases and 6 bases, there was a span of 11 bases.

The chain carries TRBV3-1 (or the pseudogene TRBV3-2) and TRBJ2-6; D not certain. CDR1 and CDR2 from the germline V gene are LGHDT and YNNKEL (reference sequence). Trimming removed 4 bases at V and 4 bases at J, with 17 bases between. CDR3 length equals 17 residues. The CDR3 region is CASSPRSLVSGANVLTF. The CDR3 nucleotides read TGTGCCAGCAGCCCTAGGTCCCTGGTGTCCGGGGCCAACGTCCTGACTTTC.

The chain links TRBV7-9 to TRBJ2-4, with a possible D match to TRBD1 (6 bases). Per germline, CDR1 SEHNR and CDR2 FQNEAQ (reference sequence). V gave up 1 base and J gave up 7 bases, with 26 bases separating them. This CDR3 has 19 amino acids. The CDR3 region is CASSLDLGALNPSHNIQYF. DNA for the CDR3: TGTGCCAGCAGCTTAGATTTGGGGGCGCTTAACCCAAGTCACAACATTCAGTACTTC.

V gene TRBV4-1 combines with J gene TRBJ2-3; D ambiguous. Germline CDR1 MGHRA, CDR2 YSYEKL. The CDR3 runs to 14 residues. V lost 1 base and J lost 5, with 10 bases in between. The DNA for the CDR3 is TGCGCCAGCAGCCAAGGCCGAGAGTTAGATACGCAGTATTTT. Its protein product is CASSQGRELDTQYF.

CDR3 protein: CASSRDSSGANVLTF. CDR3 nucleotide sequence: TGTGCCAGCAGCAGGGACAGCTCTGGGGCCAACGTCCTGACTTTC. The J gene is TRBJ2-6, the V gene TRBV7-2; 7 positions agree with TRBD1. V gave up 5 bases and J gave up 0 bases; unmatched junction bases: 1. Germline V lookup: CDR1 SGHTA, CDR2 FQGNSA. The CDR3 contains 15 residues.

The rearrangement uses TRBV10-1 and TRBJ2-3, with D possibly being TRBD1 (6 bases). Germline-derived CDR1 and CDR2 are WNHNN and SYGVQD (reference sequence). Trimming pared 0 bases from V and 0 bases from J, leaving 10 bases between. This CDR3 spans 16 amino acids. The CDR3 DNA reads TGCGCCAGCAGTGAGTCGTGGGACATCAGCACAGATACGCAGTATTTT. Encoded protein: CASSESWDISTDTQYF.

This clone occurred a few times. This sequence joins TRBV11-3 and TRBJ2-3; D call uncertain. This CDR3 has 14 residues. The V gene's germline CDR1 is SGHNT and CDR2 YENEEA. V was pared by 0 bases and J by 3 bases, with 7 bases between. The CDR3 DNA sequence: TGTGCCAGCAGCTTAGATCGCGGAACAGATACGCAGTATTTT. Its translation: CASSLDRGTDTQYF.

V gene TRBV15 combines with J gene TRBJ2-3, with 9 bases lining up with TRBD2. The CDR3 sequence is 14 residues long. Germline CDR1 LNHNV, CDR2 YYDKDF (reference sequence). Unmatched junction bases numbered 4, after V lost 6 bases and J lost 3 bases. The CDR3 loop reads CATSLAGDTDTQYF. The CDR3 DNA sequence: TGTGCCACCAGTTTAGCGGGAGATACAGATACGCAGTATTTT.

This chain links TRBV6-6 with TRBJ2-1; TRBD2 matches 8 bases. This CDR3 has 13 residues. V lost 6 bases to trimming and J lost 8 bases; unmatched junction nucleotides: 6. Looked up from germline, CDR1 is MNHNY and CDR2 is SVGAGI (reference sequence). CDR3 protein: CASSPREGDEQFF. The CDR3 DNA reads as TGTGCCAGCAGCCCCCGGGAGGGGGATGAGCAGTTCTTC.